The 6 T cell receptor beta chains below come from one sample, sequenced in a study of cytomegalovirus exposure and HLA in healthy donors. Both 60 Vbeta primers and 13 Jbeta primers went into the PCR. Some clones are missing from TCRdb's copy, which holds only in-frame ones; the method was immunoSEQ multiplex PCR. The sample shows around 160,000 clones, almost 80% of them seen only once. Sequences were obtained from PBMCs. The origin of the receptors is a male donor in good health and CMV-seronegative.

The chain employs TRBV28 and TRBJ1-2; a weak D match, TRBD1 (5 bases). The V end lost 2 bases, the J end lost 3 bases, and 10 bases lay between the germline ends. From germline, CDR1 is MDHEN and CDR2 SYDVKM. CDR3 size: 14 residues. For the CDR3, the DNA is TGTGCCAGCAGTTTACAGGGTCAGGACTATGGCTACACCTTC. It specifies CASSLQGQDYGYTF.

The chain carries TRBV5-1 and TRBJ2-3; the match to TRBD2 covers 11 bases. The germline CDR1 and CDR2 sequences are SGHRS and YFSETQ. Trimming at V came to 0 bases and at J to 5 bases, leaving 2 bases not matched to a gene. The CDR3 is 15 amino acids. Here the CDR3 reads CASSLAGTSGDTQYF. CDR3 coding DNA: TGCGCCAGCAGCTTGGCCGGGACTAGCGGAGATACGCAGTATTTT.

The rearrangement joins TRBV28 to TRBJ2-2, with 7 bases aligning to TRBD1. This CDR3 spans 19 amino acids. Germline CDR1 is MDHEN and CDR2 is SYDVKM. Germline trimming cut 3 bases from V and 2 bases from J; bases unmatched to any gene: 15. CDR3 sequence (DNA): TGTGCCAGCAGTTTGACGTCTGGGAGAGGGGGCATCAACACCGGGGAGCTGTTTTTT. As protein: CASSLTSGRGGINTGELFF.

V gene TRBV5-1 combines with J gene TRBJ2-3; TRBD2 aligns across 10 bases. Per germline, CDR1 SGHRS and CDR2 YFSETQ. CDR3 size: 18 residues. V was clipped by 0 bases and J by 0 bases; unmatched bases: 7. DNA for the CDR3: TGCGCCAGCAGCTTGGAGGGACTAGCGTTCCCTAGCACAGATACGCAGTATTTT. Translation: CASSLEGLAFPSTDTQYF. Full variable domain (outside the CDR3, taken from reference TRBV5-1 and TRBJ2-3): KAGVTQTPRYLIKTRGQQVTLSCSPISGHRSVSWYQQTPGQGLQFLFEYFSETQRNKGNFPGRFSGRQFSNSRSEMNVSTLELGDSALYLCASSLEGLAFPSTDTQYFGPGTRLTVL.

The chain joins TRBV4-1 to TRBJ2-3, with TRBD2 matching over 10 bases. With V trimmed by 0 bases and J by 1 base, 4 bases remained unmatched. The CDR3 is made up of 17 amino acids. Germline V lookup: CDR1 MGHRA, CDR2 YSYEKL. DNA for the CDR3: TGCGCCAGCAGCCAAGACGGAGCGGGGGGGGGCACAGATACGCAGTATTTT. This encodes CASSQDGAGGGTDTQYF.

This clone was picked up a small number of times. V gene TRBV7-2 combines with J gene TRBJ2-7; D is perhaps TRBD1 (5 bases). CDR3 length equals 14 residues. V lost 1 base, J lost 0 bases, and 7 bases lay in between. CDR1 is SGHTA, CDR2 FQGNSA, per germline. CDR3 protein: CASSLVDSSYEQYF. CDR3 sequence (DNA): TGTGCCAGCAGCTTAGTCGACAGCTCCTACGAGCAGTACTTC.